This TCR beta chain was recovered during a study of TIL therapy for anti-PD-1-resistant metastatic lung cancer. Study context: Tumors carried a median about 1.6 non-synonymous mutations per megabase.

The immunoSEQ assay was v3. Each library reached about 2.1 million read pairs, or 5-6 million at deep level. The repertoire was sequenced with immunoSEQ multiplex PCR; TCRdb's copy has only in-frame clones and lacks some. The top ten clones hold 2.5% to 3% of a sample with tens of thousands of clones, around nine tenths of them seen once. Time point denoted: pre-treatment sample, taken before nivolumab and TIL therapy. This CDR3 has 19 amino acids. The germline V and J ends were trimmed by 4 bases and 12 bases, with 31 bases remaining between them. Germline values: CDR1 MNHNS, CDR2 SASEGT. The TCR comes from a person between 25 and 79 years old with non-small cell lung cancer. The chain combines TRBV6-1 with TRBJ1-6; perhaps TRBD1 as D (5 bases). Sample: blood, taken at baseline. The CDR3 sequence is CASSGGSGTPLWVIRPLHF. DNA of the CDR3: TGTGCCAGCAGTGGGGGGAGTGGGACGCCGCTTTGGGTAATTAGACCCCTCCACTTT.